This T cell receptor (beta chain) originates from a study of T-cell reconstitution after alpha-beta-depleted transplantation in children. The V gene's germline CDR1 is ENHRY and CDR2 SYGVKD. This CDR3 is built from 15 residues. Trimming left V 4 bases short and J 2 bases short, with 13 bases between. This clonotype was seen a handful of times. TCRbeta library preparation incorporated unique molecular identifiers. TCRdb independently ran MiXCR on the PCR reads; one entry per CDR3 protein. The sample carries some 520,000 distinct CDR3 sequences, less than 35% recorded once. Specimen: PBMCs from the stem cell graft donor, collected from the stem cell graft. The chain links TRBV10-3 to TRBJ2-3, with D perhaps matching TRBD2 (7 bases). This clonotype was sampled from a human donor who donated a stem cell graft to a child with aplastic anemia. CDR3 sequence: CAISVMAGATDTQYF. The CDR3 DNA follows: TGTGCCATCAGTGTCATGGCGGGGGCCACAGATACGCAGTATTTT.